This section outlines one TCR beta chain sequence together with its context. The data derive from a study of cytomegalovirus exposure and HLA in healthy donors. Trimming pared 0 bases from V and 2 bases from J, leaving 9 bases between. The CDR3 spans 16 residues. Germline CDR1 reads SGHRS; CDR2 reads YFSETQ. Only in-frame clones appear in the TCRdb table, and some are missing; sequencing was by immunoSEQ multiplex PCR. The sample lists about 140,000 clones; about four fifths were seen once. The chain couples TRBV5-1 to TRBJ1-6, with D perhaps matching TRBD1 (5 bases). This sequence was found in a woman in her 30s in good health and CMV-seronegative. The sequenced sample consisted of PBMCs. CDR3 residues: CASSLEPGTYNSPLHF. CDR3 DNA: TGCGCCAGCAGCTTGGAACCAGGGACCTATAATTCACCCCTCCACTTT.